Included here is one TCR beta chain sequence, with context. This specimen comes from a study of cytomegalovirus exposure and HLA in healthy donors. The study ran its PCR with 60 Vbeta and 13 Jbeta primers. Produced via immunoSEQ multiplex PCR; TCRdb's table is partial and in-frame only. The repertoire includes some 120,000 clones, about 69% of them detected once, and 1.6% sits in the top ten. This sequence originates from a woman younger than 35 in good health and CMV-seronegative. The sample taken for sequencing was PBMCs.

CDR3 in DNA: TGCAGCTCTAGGACTAGCCCTAGCAATCAGCCCCAGCATTTT. Protein: CSSRTSPSNQPQHF. V is TRBV29-1 and J is TRBJ1-5; D call uncertain. Trimming removed 8 bases from V and 0 bases from J, with 14 bases in between. In germline, CDR1 is SQVTM, CDR2 ANQGSEA. CDR3 length equals 14 residues.